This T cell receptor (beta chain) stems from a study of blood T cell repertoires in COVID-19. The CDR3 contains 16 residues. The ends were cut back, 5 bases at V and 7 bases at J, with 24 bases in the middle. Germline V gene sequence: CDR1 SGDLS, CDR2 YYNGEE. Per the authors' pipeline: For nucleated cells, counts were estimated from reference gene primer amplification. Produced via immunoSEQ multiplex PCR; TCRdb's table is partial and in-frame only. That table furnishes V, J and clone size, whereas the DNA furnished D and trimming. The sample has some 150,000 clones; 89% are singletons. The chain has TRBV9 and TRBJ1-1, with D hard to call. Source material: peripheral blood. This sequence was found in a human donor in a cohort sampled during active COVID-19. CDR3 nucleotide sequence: TGTGCCAGCAGTCCCCGGGCGGGAGTCGCTGAGAGTGAAGCTTTCTTT. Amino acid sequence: CASSPRAGVAESEAFF.